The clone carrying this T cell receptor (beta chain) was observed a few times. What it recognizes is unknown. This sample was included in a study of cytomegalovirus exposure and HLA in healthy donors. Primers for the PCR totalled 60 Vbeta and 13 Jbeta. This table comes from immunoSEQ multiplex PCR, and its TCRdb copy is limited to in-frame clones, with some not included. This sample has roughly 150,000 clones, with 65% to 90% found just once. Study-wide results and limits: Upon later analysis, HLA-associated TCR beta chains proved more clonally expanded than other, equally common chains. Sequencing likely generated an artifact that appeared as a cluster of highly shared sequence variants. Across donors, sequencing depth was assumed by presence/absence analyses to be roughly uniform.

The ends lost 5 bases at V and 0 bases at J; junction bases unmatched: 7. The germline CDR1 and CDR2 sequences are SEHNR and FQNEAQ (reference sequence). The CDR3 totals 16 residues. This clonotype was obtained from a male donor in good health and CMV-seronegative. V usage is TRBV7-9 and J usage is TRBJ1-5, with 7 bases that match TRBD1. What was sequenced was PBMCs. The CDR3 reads CASSTTTGISNQPQHF. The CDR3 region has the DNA TGTGCCAGCAGCACTACGACAGGGATTAGCAATCAGCCCCAGCATTTT.